The 22 T cell receptor beta chains below come from one sample, sequenced in a study of T cell repertoires in aging, cancer and after chemotherapy. Amplification of TCR beta used genomic DNA extracted from peripheral blood. Multiplex touch-down PCR with TRB-A/B primers amplified rearranged V-D-J TRB sequences. TCRdb independently ran MiXCR on the multiplex PCR reads; one entry per CDR3 protein. This table holds 2,500 to 3,000 distinct CDR3 sequences, 42% found once. Sequences were obtained from blood. All receptors derive from a human donor with a blood cancer.

The table lists this clonotype with a few counts. CDR3 coding DNA: TGTGCCAGCAGTTATGACATGTACCAAGAGACCCAGTACTTC. Its translation: CASSYDMYQETQYF. This rearrangement joins TRBV6-5 to TRBJ2-5; D unresolved. The CDR3 is 14 residues long. V was shortened by 3 bases and J by 0 bases, with 8 bases between the two germline ends. Germline CDR1 reads MNHEY; CDR2 reads SVGAGI.

This clonotype was seen only a few times. The genes are TRBV18 and TRBJ2-2; TRBD1 might be the D (5 bases). Germline V CDR1 and CDR2: KGHSH, LQKENI. There are 16 residues in the CDR3. V was cut by 2 bases and J by 4 bases, with 14 bases left in between. This chain's CDR3 is CASSPRPVGPTGELFF. CDR3 bases: TGTGCCAGCTCACCAAGGCCTGTGGGGCCCACCGGGGAGCTGTTTTTT.

The chain combines TRBV5-1 with TRBJ1-2; TRBD1 is a possible D gene (5 bases). The germline V gene has CDR1 SGHRS and CDR2 YFSETQ. This CDR3 comprises 12 residues. The V end lost 5 bases, the J end lost 5 bases, and 10 bases lay between the germline ends. CDR3 amino acids: CASRIDRYGYTF. DNA for the CDR3: TGCGCCAGCAGGATCGACAGATATGGCTACACCTTC.

This clonotype turned up a few times. The gene calls are TRBV18 and TRBJ1-4; D gene uncertain. This CDR3 comprises 15 residues. Germline assignment: CDR1 KGHSH and CDR2 LQKENI. Trimming cost V 7 bases and J 0 bases, with 12 bases left between them. The CDR3 spells CASFFDWTTNEKLFF. The CDR3 bases are TGTGCCAGCTTCTTCGACTGGACAACTAATGAAAAACTGTTTTTT.

The chain uses TRBV6-5 and TRBJ1-2; 7 nucleotides align to TRBD1. Germline V gene sequence: CDR1 MNHEY, CDR2 SVGAGI. The V and J ends lost 2 bases and 0 bases, in that order; junction bases with no gene match: 3. The CDR3 runs to 15 residues. CDR3 DNA sequence: TGTGCCAGCAGTTACGAGGGGGCTGCTAACTATGGCTACACCTTC. Its protein is CASSYEGAANYGYTF.

This clonotype is a singleton in its sample. The rearrangement joins TRBV6-6 to TRBJ2-7; TRBD2 is a possible D gene (6 bases). V was cut by 6 bases and J by 3 bases, with 12 bases left in between. The germline gives CDR1 MNHNY, CDR2 SVGAGI (reference sequence). The CDR3 spans 13 residues. The CDR3 coding sequence is TGTGCCAGCAGCGGGGACTTTTTCTACGAGCAGTACTTC. This translates into CASSGDFFYEQYF.

The gene calls are TRBV18 and TRBJ2-1, with 8 bases lining up with TRBD2. The CDR3 is made up of 17 amino acids. V trimming: 2 bases; J trimming: 2 bases; junction bases outside the gene matches: 8. Germline CDR1 is KGHSH and CDR2 is LQKENI. The CDR3 DNA reads as TGTGCCAGCTCACCAAGGGGGGCACTAGCGGCCTACAATGAGCAGTTCTTC. Its translation is CASSPRGALAAYNEQFF.

This clonotype was counted between two and nine times. The V call is TRBV29-1, the J call TRBJ1-1; no firm D call. CDR1 is SQVTM and CDR2 is ANQGSEA in the germline V gene. The length of the CDR3 is 10 residues. The V end was cut by 4 bases, the J end by 11 bases, with 11 bases between. The CDR3 is CSVVDREAFF. The CDR3 nucleotides are TGCAGCGTTGTGGACCGGGAGGCTTTCTTT.

This clonotype was recorded only once. The V gene is TRBV19, the J gene TRBJ2-1; TRBD2 matches at 10 bases. The germline gives CDR1 LNHDA, CDR2 SQIVND (reference sequence). Germline trimming cut 1 base from V and 6 bases from J; bases unmatched to any gene: 0. This CDR3 spans 14 amino acids. CDR3 DNA: TGTGCCAGTAGTATAGTAGCGGGAGGCAATGAGCAGTTCTTC. Its translation: CASSIVAGGNEQFF.

The V and J genes are TRBV6-2 or TRBV6-3 and TRBJ1-1; 7 bases align to TRBD1. The germline CDR1 and CDR2 sequences are MNHEY and SVGEGT. The CDR3 has 14 amino acids. V lost 1 base, J lost 7 bases, and 6 bases stayed unmatched. CDR3 in DNA: TGTGCCAGCAGTTACTTTAACAGGGGCTTTGAAGCTTTCTTT. Translating gives CASSYFNRGFEAFF.

This clonotype is labeled as large. J is TRBJ2-3 and V is TRBV27; 9 nucleotides agree with TRBD2. Per the germline V gene, CDR1 is MNHEY and CDR2 is SMNVEV (reference sequence). The CDR3 length is 16 residues. V gave up 1 base and J gave up 5 bases; unmatched junction bases: 7. This chain's CDR3 is CASSLWAGGGRDTQYF. The CDR3 DNA follows: TGTGCCAGCAGTTTATGGGCGGGAGGGGGTAGAGATACGCAGTATTTT.

CDR3 in DNA: TGTGCCAGCAGTTACTTCAAGGACAGGCCTCTCACTGAAGCTTTCTTT. As protein: CASSYFKDRPLTEAFF. The chain links TRBV6-5 to TRBJ1-1; 7 bases agree with TRBD1. CDR3 length: 16 amino acids. The trim removed 1 base at V and 4 bases at J, leaving 9 bases unmatched. The V gene's germline CDR1 is MNHEY and CDR2 SVGAGI.

In this sample, this clonotype turned up a few times. The chain has TRBV6-5 and TRBJ2-2, with no clear D. This CDR3 region has 17 residues. Germline-derived CDR1 and CDR2 are MNHEY and SVGAGI. Trimming removed 0 bases from V and 0 bases from J, with 11 bases in between. CDR3 loop: CASSYSTLPSNTGELFF. In DNA, the CDR3 is TGTGCCAGCAGTTACTCAACACTTCCCTCGAACACCGGGGAGCTGTTTTTT.

The chain recombines TRBV12-3 or TRBV12-4 with TRBJ1-3; 9 bases are shared with TRBD1. The ends lost 5 bases at V and 2 bases at J; junction bases unmatched: 4. The CDR3 spans 15 residues. In nucleotides, the CDR3 is TGTGCCAGCAGTCCACGGACAGGGGCTGGAAACACCATATATTTT. It translates to CASSPRTGAGNTIYF.

The chain couples TRBV7-6 to TRBJ1-6; the D gene is possibly TRBD1 (5 bases). The CDR3 has 13 residues. In germline, CDR1 is SGHVS, CDR2 FNYEAQ. Trimming removed 5 bases at V and 8 bases at J, with 10 bases between. This CDR3 is CASSDRQHSPLHF. For the CDR3, the DNA is TGTGCCAGCAGCGATCGACAGCATTCACCCCTCCACTTT.

The rearrangement joins TRBV19 to TRBJ2-2; 9 bases agree with TRBD1. The ends lost 6 bases at V and 3 bases at J; junction bases unmatched: 8. Germline assignment: CDR1 LNHDA and CDR2 SQIVND (reference sequence). The CDR3 length is 16 residues. The DNA of the CDR3 is TGTGCCAGTAGACGTGGACAGGGGTCTTACACCGGGGAGCTGTTTTTT. It translates to CASRRGQGSYTGELFF.

This clonotype was seen just once. The chain combines TRBV5-6 with TRBJ1-1; D is perhaps TRBD1 (6 bases). The V end was cut by 3 bases, the J end by 1 base, with 13 bases between. This CDR3 region has 15 residues. In germline, CDR1 is SGHDT, CDR2 YYEEEE. In DNA, the CDR3 is TGTGCCAGCAGCTCCCCGGGACAATCGAACACTGAAGCTTTCTTT. It is translated as CASSSPGQSNTEAFF.

V gene TRBV20-1 combines with J gene TRBJ1-1; D might be TRBD1 (5 bases). V dropped 0 bases and J dropped 4 bases, with 18 bases sitting between them. The CDR3 covers 16 residues. Per the germline V gene, CDR1 is DFQATT and CDR2 is SNEGSKA (reference sequence). The CDR3 sequence is CSARDASTAGRTEAFF. Here the CDR3 DNA reads TGCAGTGCTAGAGATGCTTCGACAGCCGGTCGCACTGAAGCTTTCTTT.

This clonotype was detected only a few times. The J gene is TRBJ2-5, the V gene TRBV10-3, with D possibly TRBD1 on 5 matching bases. Trimming took 11 bases from V and 2 from J, leaving 6 bases between them. This CDR3 has 10 amino acids. Germline assignment: CDR1 ENHRY and CDR2 SYGVKD. The CDR3 is CAQGQETQYF. DNA for the CDR3: TGTGCCCAGGGTCAAGAGACCCAGTACTTC.

V and J are TRBV6-5 and TRBJ2-1, with 7 positions matching TRBD2. This CDR3 has 15 residues. J was trimmed by 0 bases and V by 5 bases; bases with no gene match: 4. CDR1 is MNHEY, CDR2 SVGAGI, per germline. The CDR3 bases are TGTGCCAGCAGTACCTTAGCGGGCTCCTACAATGAGCAGTTCTTC. Residues: CASSTLAGSYNEQFF.

Remarks on this clonotype: The junction and the germline gene differ at one end; a read error may be behind it. The chain recombines TRBV19 with TRBJ2-7, with D tentatively TRBD2 (5 bases). Germline CDR1 is LNHDA and CDR2 is SQIVND (reference sequence). CDR3 size: 11 residues. Here the CDR3 reads CASSVFGELYF. CDR3 bases: TGTGCCAGTTCAGTGTTCGGGGAGCTGTACTTC. The full variable domain, in which reference TRBV19 and TRBJ2-7 provide the parts outside the CDR3, is DGGITQSPKYLFRKEGQNVTLSCEQNLNHDAMYWYRQDPGQGLRLIYYSQIVNDFQKGDIAEGYSVSREKKESFPLTVTSAQKNPTAFYLCASSVFGELYFGPGTRLTVT.

Concerning this clonotype: A read error may explain this, as a much larger clone is one base away. The rearrangement uses TRBV5-4 and TRBJ2-6; maybe TRBD2 (5 bases). This CDR3 contains 14 residues. The germline gives CDR1 SGHNT, CDR2 YYREEE (reference sequence). The CDR3 here is CVSGMNSGANVLTF. For the CDR3, the DNA is TGTGTCAGCGGAATGAACTCTGGGGCCAACGTCCTGACTTTC. The whole variable domain, filled in from reference TRBV5-4 and TRBJ2-6, reads ETGVTQSPTHLIKTRGQQVTLRCSSQSGHNTVSWYQQALGQGPQFIFQYYREEENGRGNFPPRFSGLQFPNYSSELNVNALELDDSALYLCVSGMNSGANVLTFGAGSRLTVL.